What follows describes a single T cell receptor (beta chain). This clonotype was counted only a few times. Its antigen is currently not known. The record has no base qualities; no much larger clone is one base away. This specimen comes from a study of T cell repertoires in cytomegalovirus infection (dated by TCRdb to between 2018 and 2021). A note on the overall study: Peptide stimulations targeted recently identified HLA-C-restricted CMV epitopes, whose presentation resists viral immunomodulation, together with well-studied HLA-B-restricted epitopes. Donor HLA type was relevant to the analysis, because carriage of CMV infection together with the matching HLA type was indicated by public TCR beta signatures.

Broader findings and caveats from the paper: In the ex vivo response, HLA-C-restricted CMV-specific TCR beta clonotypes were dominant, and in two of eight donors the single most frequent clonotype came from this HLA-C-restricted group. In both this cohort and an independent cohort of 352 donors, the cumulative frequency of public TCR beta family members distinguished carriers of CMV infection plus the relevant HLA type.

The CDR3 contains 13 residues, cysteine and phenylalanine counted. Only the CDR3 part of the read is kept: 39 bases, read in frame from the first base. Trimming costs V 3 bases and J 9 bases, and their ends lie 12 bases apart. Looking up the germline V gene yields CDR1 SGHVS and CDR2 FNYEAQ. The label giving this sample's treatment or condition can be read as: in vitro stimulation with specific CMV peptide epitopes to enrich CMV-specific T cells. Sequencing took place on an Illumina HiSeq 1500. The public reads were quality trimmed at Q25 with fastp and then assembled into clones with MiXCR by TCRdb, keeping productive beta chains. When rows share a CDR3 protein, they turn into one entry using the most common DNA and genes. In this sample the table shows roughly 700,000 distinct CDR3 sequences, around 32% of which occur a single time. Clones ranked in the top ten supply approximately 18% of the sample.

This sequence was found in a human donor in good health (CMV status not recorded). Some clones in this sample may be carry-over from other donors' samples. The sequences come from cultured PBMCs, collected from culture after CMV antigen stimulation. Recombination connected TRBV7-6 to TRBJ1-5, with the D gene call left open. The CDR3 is CASSFRSNGPQHF. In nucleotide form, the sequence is TGTGCCAGCAGCTTTCGGTCAAATGGGCCCCAGCATTTT.